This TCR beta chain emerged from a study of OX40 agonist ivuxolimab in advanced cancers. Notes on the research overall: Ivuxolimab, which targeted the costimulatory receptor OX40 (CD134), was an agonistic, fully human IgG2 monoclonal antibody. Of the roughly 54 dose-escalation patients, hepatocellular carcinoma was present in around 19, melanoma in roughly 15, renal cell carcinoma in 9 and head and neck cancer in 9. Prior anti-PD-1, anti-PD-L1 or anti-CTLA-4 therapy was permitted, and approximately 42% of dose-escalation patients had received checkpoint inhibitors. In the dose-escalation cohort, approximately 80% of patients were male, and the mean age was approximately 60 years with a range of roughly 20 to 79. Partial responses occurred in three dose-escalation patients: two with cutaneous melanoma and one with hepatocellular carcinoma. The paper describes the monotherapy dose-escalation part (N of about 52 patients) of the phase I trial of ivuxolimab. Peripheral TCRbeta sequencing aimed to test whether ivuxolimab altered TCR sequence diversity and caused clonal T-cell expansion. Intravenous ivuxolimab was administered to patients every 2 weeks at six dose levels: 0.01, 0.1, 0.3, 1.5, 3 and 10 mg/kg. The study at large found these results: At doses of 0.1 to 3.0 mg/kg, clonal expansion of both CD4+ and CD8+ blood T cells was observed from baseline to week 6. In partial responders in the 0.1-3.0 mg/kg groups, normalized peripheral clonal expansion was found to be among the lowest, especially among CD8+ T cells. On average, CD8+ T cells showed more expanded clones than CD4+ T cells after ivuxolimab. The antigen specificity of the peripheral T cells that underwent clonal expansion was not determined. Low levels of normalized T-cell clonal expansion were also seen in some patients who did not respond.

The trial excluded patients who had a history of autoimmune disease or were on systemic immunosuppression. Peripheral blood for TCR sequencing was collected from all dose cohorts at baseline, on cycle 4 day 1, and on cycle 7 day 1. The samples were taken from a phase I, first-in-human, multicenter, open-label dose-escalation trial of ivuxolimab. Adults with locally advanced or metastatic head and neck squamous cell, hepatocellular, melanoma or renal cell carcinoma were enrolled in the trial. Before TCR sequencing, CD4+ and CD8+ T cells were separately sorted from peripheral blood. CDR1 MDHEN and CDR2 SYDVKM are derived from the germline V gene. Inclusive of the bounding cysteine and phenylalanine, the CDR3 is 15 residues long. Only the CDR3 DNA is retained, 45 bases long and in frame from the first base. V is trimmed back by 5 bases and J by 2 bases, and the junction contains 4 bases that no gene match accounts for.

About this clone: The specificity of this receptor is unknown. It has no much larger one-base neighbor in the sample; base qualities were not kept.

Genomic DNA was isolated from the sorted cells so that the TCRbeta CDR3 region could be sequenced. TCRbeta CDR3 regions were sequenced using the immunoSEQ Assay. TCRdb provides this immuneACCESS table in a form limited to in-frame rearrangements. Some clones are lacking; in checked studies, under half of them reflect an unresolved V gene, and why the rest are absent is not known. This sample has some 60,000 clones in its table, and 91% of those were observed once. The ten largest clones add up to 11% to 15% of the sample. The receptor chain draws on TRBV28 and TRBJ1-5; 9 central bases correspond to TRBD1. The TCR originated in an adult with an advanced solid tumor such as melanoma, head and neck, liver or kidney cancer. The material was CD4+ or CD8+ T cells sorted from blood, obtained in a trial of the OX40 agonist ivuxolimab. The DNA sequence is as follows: TGTGCCAGCAGTACGGGACAGGGTGGCAATCAGCCCCAGCATTTT. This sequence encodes CASSTGQGGNQPQHF.